The sequence of this T cell receptor beta chain was determined in a study of cytomegalovirus exposure and HLA in healthy donors. The study's findings and limits: Productive rates of about 87% or about 30% were seen for most TCR beta V segments in an earlier analysis.

This CDR3 comprises 16 residues. Germline CDR1 reads SGHTA; CDR2 reads FQGNSA. V lost 5 bases to trimming and J lost 1 base, with 12 bases between them. It was with 60 Vbeta and 13 Jbeta primers that the PCR ran. Produced via immunoSEQ multiplex PCR; TCRdb's table is partial and in-frame only. The data contain roughly 120,000 clones, about 68% of them seen just once; the ten biggest clones take up 11%. In the case of this clone: Antigen specificity is unknown.

This chain connects TRBV7-2 to TRBJ2-6, with D possibly TRBD2 on 5 matching bases. The sample consisted of PBMCs. This sequence originates from a woman aged 45-60 years in good health and CMV-seropositive. The CDR3 spells CASSPLTRSGANVLTF. The CDR3 DNA follows: TGTGCCAGCAGCCCCTTAACTAGGTCTGGGGCCAACGTCCTGACTTTC. Supplemented by reference TRBV7-2 and TRBJ2-6, the full variable domain reads GAGVSQSPSNKVTEKGKDVELRCDPISGHTALYWYRQSLGQGLEFLIYFQGNSAPDKSGLPSDRFSAERTGGSVSTLTIQRTQQEDSAVYLCASSPLTRSGANVLTFGAGSRLTVL.